Each of the 19 T cell receptor beta chains below was sequenced from the same sample in a study of T-cell reconstitution after alpha-beta-depleted transplantation in children. TCRbeta library preparation incorporated unique molecular identifiers. In TCRdb, the PCR reads were re-called with MiXCR into one record per CDR3 protein. This sample yields 450,000 to 550,000 distinct CDR3 sequences, of which roughly 10% are seen a single time; 14% belongs to the top ten. The sample was PBMCs, mostly from graft donor cells, taken 180 days after TCRalphabeta/CD19-depleted stem cell transplant. These receptors were collected from a female patient aged 2-15 years who had a stem cell transplant for aplastic anemia, so the T cells may come from the graft donor.

The V gene is TRBV18, the J gene TRBJ2-1; 15 bases are a match to TRBD2. Germline V CDR1 and CDR2: KGHSH, LQKENI. The CDR3 loop spans 20 amino acids. V shed 2 bases and J 0 bases; nucleotides not matched to a gene: 8. CDR3 protein: CASSPSPGTSGRPSYNEQFF. In nucleotides, the CDR3 is TGTGCCAGCTCACCAAGCCCGGGGACTAGCGGGAGGCCCTCCTACAATGAGCAGTTCTTC.

Only a few counts were recorded for this clonotype. This chain connects TRBV4-2 to TRBJ2-1, with D possibly being TRBD2 (6 bases). The CDR3 is made up of 16 amino acids. V lost 4 bases and J lost 0, with 13 bases in between. The germline CDR1 and CDR2 sequences are LGHNA and YNFKEQ. The CDR3 protein is CASSPRGDHSYNEQFF. The CDR3 DNA reads as TGTGCCAGCAGCCCTCGCGGGGACCACTCCTACAATGAGCAGTTCTTC.

This clonotype was seen more than once but under ten times. The gene calls are TRBV15 and TRBJ2-5; D unresolved. Germline V gene data show CDR1 as LNHNV and CDR2 as YYDKDF (reference sequence). The germline V and J ends were trimmed by 3 bases and 0 bases, with 11 bases remaining between them. This CDR3 has 15 amino acids. CDR3 residues: CATSSRRNYQETQYF. The CDR3 DNA reads TGTGCCACCAGCAGTCGAAGGAACTACCAAGAGACCCAGTACTTC.

This chain links TRBV4-3 with TRBJ2-1, with 8 bases matching TRBD1. This CDR3 has 17 amino acids. Germline assignment: CDR1 LGHNA and CDR2 YSLEER. The V segment lost 0 bases and the J segment 0 bases; nucleotides outside the gene matches: 4. The CDR3 reads CASSQDRTGYSYNEQFF. Here the CDR3 DNA reads TGCGCCAGCAGCCAAGACCGGACAGGGTACTCCTACAATGAGCAGTTCTTC.

The chain employs TRBV7-2 and TRBJ2-7; the match to TRBD1 covers 11 bases. The V and J ends lost 5 bases and 6 bases, in that order; junction bases with no gene match: 12. The CDR3 consists of 16 residues. Germline V CDR1 and CDR2: SGHTA, FQGNSA. CDR3 amino acids: CASSLKSGQGGREQYF. The DNA of the CDR3 is TGTGCCAGCAGCCTAAAATCGGGACAGGGGGGACGCGAGCAGTACTTC.

The V gene is TRBV4-3, the J gene TRBJ2-1; D is perhaps TRBD2 (7 bases). The CDR3 consists of 14 residues. The germline CDR1 and CDR2 sequences are LGHNA and YSLEER. Trimming stripped 3 bases from V and 10 bases from J, with 16 bases between. DNA for the CDR3: TGCGCCAGCAGCCAGGGAGGGGGGGCCGAGGAGCAGTTCTTC. Amino acids: CASSQGGGAEEQFF.

This clonotype was seen a handful of times. The chain employs TRBV28 and TRBJ2-3; the D gene is possibly TRBD2 (7 bases). The V gene lost 6 bases and the J gene lost 3 bases, with 16 bases spanning the gap. CDR3 length: 15 residues. Germline CDR1 and CDR2: MDHEN and SYDVKM. CDR3 protein: CASSLYREGTDTQYF. CDR3 DNA: TGTGCCAGCAGCTTGTACAGGGAGGGGACAGATACGCAGTATTTT.

This clonotype has a handful of counts. The chain is built from TRBV20-1 and TRBJ2-1; D call uncertain. Trimming pared 3 bases from V and 8 bases from J, leaving 14 bases between. Germline assignment: CDR1 DFQATT and CDR2 SNEGSKA (reference sequence). The CDR3 runs to 13 residues. The CDR3, as DNA: TGCAGTGCTAGTGATGCCGGTCTTGATGAGCAGTTCTTC. Protein: CSASDAGLDEQFF.

The rearrangement links TRBV2 to TRBJ1-2, with D unclear. The CDR3 spans 14 residues. Looked up from germline, CDR1 is SNHLY and CDR2 is FYNNEI. V lost 6 bases and J lost 0, with 11 bases in between. The DNA of the CDR3 is TGTGCCAGCAGGCGTGGCGGAACTAACTATGGCTACACCTTC. It codes for CASRRGGTNYGYTF.

With regard to this clonotype: At one boundary the junction diverges from the germline segment, which might be a read error. The chain uses TRBV27 and TRBJ2-5; weak D call: TRBD1 (5 bases). Germline V CDR1 and CDR2: MNHEY, SMNVEV (reference sequence). This CDR3 is 16 amino acids long. CDR3 nucleotide sequence: TGTGCCAGCAGTTCCCTTGGTGGGGCCACCCAAGAGACCCATTACTTC. Its protein is CASSSLGGATQETHYF.

This clonotype was picked up a small number of times. The rearrangement joins TRBV11-2 to TRBJ1-1; TRBD1 might be the D (5 bases). CDR3 length: 16 residues. In germline, CDR1 is SGHAT, CDR2 FQNNGV. The V and J ends lost 4 bases and 0 bases respectively, with 15 bases between them. The CDR3: CASSYELQVMNTEAFF. The CDR3 DNA reads TGTGCCAGCAGCTATGAGCTACAGGTCATGAACACTGAAGCTTTCTTT.

The V call is TRBV7-9, the J call TRBJ2-3; TRBD1 matches at 8 bases. The CDR3 totals 16 residues. J gave up 2 bases and V 4 bases, and 8 bases lay outside the gene matches. In germline, CDR1 is SEHNR, CDR2 FQNEAQ (reference sequence). For the CDR3, the DNA is TGTGCCAGCAGCTCAGGGGGCCGGGTATTCACAGATACGCAGTATTTT. Translation gives CASSSGGRVFTDTQYF. The full variable domain, with the rest looked up from reference TRBV7-9 and TRBJ2-3, is DTGVSQNPRHKITKRGQNVTFRCDPISEHNRLYWYRQTLGQGPEFLTYFQNEAQLEKSRLLSDRFSAERPKGSFSTLEIQRTEQGDSAMYLCASSSGGRVFTDTQYFGPGTRLTVL.

This clonotype showed up just a few times. The chain joins TRBV6-2 or TRBV6-3 to TRBJ2-5; no reliable D call. Trimming removed 0 bases at V and 4 bases at J, with 6 bases between. This CDR3 is built from 13 residues. Germline-derived CDR1 and CDR2 are MNHEY and SVGEGT. The CDR3 region is CASSYSLSETQYF. The DNA of the CDR3 is TGTGCCAGCAGTTACTCACTCTCAGAGACCCAGTACTTC.

The V and J genes are TRBV20-1 and TRBJ2-1; D possibly corresponds to TRBD2 (6 bases). CDR1 is DFQATT, CDR2 SNEGSKA, per germline (reference sequence). This CDR3 contains 13 residues. V lost 6 bases and J 4 bases, leaving 13 bases between the germline ends. The CDR3 DNA reads as TGCAGTGCAGACGGGAGAACTTACAATGAGCAGTTCTTC. Encoded protein: CSADGRTYNEQFF.

The chain carries TRBV29-1 and TRBJ2-7; D is unresolved. This CDR3 is 13 amino acids long. Trimming shortened V by 4 bases and J by 5 bases, and 15 bases separated the two germline ends. CDR1 SQVTM and CDR2 ANQGSEA come from the germline V gene. The CDR3 nucleotides read TGCAGCGTTGTGGGCCTACGGAAGGACGAGCAGTACTTC. Translating gives CSVVGLRKDEQYF.

The chain uses TRBV5-1 and TRBJ2-1; D is ambiguous. The CDR3 covers 14 residues. V lost 1 base and J lost 8, with 13 bases in between. Germline V gene sequence: CDR1 SGHRS, CDR2 YFSETQ. Here the CDR3 reads CASSLRSPPHEQFF. In DNA form, the CDR3 reads TGCGCCAGCAGCTTGAGGTCTCCCCCTCATGAGCAGTTCTTC.

This clonotype has at least ten counts. This chain links TRBV18 with TRBJ2-3; maybe TRBD2 (6 bases). Germline lookup yields CDR1 KGHSH and CDR2 LQKENI. The CDR3 has 16 residues. V was cut by 1 base and J by 6 bases, with 17 bases left in between. This CDR3 is CASSPRLRDVGDTQYF. CDR3 in DNA: TGTGCCAGCTCACCACGACTGCGGGATGTGGGGGATACGCAGTATTTT.

V usage is TRBV30 and J usage is TRBJ1-2; D is unresolved. Germline-derived CDR1 and CDR2 are GTSNPN and SVGIG (reference sequence). There are 8 residues in the CDR3. CDR3 sequence: CGYYGYTF. The CDR3 DNA is TGTGGTTACTATGGCTACACCTTC.

The V and J genes are TRBV7-2 and TRBJ1-5; no firm D call. This CDR3 has 15 residues. Between the trimmed V and J ends, which lost 3 bases and 0 bases, there was a span of 9 bases. The germline V gene has CDR1 SGHTA and CDR2 FQGNSA. This CDR3 reads CASSFHGDSNQPQHF. The DNA of the CDR3 is TGTGCCAGCAGCTTCCATGGGGATAGCAATCAGCCCCAGCATTTT. Filled out from reference TRBV7-2 and TRBJ1-5, the complete variable domain reads GAGVSQSPSNKVTEKGKDVELRCDPISGHTALYWYRQSLGQGLEFLIYFQGNSAPDKSGLPSDRFSAERTGGSVSTLTIQRTQQEDSAVYLCASSFHGDSNQPQHFGDGTRLSIL.